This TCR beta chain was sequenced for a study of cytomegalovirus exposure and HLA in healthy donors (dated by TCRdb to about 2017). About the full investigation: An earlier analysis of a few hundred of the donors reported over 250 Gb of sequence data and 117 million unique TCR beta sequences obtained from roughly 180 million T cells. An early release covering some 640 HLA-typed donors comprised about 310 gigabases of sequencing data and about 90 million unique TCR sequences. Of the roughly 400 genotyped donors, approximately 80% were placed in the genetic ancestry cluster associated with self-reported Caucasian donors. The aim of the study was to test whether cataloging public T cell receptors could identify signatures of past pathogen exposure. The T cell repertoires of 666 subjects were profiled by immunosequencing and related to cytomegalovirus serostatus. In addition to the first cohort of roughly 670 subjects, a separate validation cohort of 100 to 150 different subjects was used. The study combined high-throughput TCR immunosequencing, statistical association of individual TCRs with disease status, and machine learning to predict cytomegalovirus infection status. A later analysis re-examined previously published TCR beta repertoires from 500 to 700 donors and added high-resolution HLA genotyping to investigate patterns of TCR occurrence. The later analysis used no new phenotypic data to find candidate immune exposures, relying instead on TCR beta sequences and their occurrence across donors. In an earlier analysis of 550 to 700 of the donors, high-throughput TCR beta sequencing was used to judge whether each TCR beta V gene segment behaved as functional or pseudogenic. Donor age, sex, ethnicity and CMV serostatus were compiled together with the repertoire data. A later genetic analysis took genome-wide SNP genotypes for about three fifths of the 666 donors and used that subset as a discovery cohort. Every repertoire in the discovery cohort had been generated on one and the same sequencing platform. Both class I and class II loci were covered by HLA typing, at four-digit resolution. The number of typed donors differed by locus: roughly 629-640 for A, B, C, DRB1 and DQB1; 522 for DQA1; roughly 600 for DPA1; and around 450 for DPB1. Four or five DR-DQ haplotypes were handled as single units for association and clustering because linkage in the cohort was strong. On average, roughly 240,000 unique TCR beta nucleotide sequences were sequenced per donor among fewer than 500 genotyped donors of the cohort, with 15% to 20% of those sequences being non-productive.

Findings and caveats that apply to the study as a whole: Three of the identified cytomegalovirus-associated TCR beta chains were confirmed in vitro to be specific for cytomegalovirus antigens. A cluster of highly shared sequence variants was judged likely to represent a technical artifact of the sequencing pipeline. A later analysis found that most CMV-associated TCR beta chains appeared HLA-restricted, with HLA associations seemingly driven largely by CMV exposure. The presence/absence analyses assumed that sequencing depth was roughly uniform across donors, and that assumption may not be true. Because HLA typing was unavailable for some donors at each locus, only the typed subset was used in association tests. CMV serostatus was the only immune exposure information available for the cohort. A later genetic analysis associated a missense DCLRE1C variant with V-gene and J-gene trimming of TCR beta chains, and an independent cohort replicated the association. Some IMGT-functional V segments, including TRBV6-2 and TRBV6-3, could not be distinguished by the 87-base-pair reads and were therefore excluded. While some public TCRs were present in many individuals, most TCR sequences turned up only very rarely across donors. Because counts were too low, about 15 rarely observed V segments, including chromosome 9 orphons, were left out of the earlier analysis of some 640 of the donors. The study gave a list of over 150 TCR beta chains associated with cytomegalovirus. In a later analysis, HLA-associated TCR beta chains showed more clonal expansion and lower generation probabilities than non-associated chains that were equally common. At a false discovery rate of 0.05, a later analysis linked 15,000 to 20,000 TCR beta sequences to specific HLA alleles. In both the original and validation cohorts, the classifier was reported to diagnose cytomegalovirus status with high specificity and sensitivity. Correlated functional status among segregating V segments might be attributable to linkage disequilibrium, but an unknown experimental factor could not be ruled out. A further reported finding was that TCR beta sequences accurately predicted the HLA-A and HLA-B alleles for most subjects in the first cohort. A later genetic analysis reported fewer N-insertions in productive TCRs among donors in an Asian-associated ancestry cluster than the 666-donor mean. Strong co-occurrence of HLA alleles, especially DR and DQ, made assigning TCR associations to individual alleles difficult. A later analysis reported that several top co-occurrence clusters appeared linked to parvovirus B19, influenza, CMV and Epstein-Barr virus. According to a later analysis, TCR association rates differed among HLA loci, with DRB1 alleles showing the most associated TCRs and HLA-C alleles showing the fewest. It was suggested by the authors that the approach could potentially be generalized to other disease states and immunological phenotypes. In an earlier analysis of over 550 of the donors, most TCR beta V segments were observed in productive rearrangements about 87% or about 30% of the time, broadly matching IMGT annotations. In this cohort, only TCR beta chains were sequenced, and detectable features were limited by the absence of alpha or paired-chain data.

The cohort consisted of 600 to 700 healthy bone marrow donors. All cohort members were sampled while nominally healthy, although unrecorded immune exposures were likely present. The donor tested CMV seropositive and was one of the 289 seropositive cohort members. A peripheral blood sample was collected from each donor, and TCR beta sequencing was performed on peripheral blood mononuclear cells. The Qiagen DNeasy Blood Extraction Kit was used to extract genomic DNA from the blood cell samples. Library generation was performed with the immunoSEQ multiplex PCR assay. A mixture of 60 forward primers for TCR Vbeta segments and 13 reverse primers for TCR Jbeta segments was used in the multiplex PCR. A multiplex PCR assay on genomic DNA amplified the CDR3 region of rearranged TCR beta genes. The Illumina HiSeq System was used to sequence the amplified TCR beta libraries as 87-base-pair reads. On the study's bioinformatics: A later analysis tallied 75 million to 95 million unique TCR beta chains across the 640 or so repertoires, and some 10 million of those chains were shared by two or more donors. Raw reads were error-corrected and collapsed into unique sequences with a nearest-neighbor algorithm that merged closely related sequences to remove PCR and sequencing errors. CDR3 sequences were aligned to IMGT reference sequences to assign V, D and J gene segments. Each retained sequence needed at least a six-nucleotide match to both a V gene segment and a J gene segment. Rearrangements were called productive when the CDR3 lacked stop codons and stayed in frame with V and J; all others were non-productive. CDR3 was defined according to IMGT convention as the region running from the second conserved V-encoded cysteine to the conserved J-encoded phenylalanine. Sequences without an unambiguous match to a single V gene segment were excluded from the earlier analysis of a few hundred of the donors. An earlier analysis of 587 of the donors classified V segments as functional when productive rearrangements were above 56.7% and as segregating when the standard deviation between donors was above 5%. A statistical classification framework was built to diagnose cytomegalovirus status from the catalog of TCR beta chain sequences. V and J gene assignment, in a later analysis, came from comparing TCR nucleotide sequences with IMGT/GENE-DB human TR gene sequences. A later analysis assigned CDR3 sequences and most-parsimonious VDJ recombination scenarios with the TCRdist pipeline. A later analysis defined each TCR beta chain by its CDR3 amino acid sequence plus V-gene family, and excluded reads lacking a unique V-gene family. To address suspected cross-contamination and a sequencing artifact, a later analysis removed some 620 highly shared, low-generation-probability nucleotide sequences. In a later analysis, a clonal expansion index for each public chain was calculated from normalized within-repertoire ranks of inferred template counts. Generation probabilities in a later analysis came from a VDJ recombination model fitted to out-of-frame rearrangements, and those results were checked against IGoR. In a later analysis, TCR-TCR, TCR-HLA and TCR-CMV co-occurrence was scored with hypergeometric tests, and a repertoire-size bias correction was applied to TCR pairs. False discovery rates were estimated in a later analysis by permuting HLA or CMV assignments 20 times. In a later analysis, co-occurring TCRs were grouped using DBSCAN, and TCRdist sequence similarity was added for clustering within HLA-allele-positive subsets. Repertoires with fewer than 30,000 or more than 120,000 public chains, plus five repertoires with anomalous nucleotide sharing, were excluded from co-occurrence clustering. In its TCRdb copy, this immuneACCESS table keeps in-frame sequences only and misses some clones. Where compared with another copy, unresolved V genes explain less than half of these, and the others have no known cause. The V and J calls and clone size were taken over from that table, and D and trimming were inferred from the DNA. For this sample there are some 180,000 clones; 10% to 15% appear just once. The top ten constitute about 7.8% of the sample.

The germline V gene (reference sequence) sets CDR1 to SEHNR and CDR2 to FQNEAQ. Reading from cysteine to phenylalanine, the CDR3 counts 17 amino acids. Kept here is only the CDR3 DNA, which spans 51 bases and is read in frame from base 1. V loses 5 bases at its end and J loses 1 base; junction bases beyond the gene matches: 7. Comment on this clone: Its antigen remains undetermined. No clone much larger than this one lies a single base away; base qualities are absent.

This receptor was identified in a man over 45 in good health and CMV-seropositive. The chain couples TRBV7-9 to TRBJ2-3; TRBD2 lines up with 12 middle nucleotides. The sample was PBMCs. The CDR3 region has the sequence CASSHLTSGGRTDTQYF. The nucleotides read TGTGCCAGCAGCCATCTGACTAGCGGGGGCCGCACAGATACGCAGTATTTT.